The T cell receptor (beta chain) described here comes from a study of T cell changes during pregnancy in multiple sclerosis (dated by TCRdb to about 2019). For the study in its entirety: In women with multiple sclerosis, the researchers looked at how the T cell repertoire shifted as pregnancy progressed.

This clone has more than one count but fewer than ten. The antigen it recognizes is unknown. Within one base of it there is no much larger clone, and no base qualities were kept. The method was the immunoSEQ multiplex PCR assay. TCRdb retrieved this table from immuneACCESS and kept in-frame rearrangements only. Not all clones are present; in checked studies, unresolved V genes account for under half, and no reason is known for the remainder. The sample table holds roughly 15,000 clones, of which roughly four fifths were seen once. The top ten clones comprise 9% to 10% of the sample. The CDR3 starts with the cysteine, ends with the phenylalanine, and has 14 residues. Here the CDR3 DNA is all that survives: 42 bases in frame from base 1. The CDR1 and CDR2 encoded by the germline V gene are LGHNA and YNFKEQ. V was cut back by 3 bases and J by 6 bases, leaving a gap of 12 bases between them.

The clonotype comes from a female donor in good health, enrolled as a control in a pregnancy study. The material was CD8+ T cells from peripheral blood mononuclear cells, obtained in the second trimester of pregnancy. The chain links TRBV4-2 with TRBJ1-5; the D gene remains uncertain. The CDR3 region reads CASSQIGYGQPQHF. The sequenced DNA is TGTGCCAGCAGCCAGATCGGGTACGGTCAGCCCCAGCATTTT.